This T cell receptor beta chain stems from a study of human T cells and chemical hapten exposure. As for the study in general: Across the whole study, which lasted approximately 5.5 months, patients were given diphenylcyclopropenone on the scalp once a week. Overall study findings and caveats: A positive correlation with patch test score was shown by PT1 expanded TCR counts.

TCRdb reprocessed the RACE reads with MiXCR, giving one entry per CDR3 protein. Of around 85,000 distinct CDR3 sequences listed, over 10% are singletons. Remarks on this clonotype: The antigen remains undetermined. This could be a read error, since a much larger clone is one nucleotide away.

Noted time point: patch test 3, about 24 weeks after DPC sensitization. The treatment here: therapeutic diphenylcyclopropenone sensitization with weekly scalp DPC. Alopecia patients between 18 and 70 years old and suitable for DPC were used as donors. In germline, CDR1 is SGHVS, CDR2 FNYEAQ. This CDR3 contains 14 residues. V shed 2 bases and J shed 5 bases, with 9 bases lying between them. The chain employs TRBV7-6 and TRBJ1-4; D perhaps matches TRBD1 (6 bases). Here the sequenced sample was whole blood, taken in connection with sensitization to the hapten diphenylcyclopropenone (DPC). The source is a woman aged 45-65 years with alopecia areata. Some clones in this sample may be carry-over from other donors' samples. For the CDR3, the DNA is TGTGCCAGCAGCTTAACAGGGTGGAATGAAAAACTGTTTTTT. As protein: CASSLTGWNEKLFF.